The sequence of this T cell receptor beta chain was determined in a study of blood T cell repertoires in COVID-19 (dated by TCRdb to about 2020). Looking at the study overall: Samples covering the acute and convalescent phases of COVID-19 were provided by collaborators in the United States, Italy and Spain. The prospective study material was composed of cDNA or gDNA derived from T cells, B-cell-depleted T cells, or PBMCs. The dataset comprised deeply sampled blood TCRbeta repertoires from subjects exposed to, actively infected with, or recovered from COVID-19. The repertoires were released in a freely available public database meant as a resource for research on the immune response to SARS-CoV-2. Samples came from the ongoing ImmuneRACE study (first 160 participants) plus 1,254 subjects from 6 global collaborators. Nearly every sample came with metadata listing a de-identified subject ID, COVID-19 status, age in years and sex. Where available, HLA class I and class II types were taken from metadata supplied by the sample provider and were not determined by assay-based typing. Overall results and qualifications from the work: The quantity of clinical and demographic metadata differed by source and by participant and was supplied without curation.

TCRbeta CDR3 regions were amplified from genomic DNA by means of the immunoSEQ Assay, a bias-controlled multiplex PCR. In the paper's pipeline: Nucleated cell counts per sample were estimated from amplification of reference gene primers within the assay. Sequence reads were collapsed and filtered to measure the absolute abundance of every unique TCRbeta CDR3 rearrangement. For each sample, productive Simpson clonality was calculated as the square root of Simpson's diversity index over productive rearrangements. This is the immuneACCESS table as TCRdb keeps it, with only in-frame sequences that have V and J called. A part of the clones is gone; compared with another copy, unresolved V genes explain less than half, and the rest is unexplained. Clone size and the V and J calls come from that table; the DNA yielded D and trimming. The sample data list a few hundred thousand clones, and roughly nine tenths of these were observed just once. 1% of the sample is taken by the ten largest.

CDR1 PRHDT and CDR2 FYEKMQ are derived from the germline V gene (reference sequence). V is reduced by 5 bases and J by 0 bases, leaving a spacing of 8 bases between them. The cysteine opens and the phenylalanine closes a CDR3 of 14 amino acids. Of the read, only the CDR3 DNA is kept; its 42 bases are in frame from base 1. This clone has a single count. Its recognized antigen is unknown. The input lacks base qualities; no much larger clone sits a single base away. Enrolling through a virtual design, the prospective study's participants ranged in age from roughly 18 to 95 years and lived across 24 United States geographic areas. To assign participants to cohorts, the prospective study relied on clinical history that participants themselves reported in a screening survey and a study questionnaire. Recovered participants in ImmuneRACE Cohort 3 were defined as having two consecutive negative NP/OP PCR tests, clearance from a healthcare professional, or resolution of symptoms. Mobile phlebotomists in the prospective study collected whole blood, serum and a nasopharyngeal or oropharyngeal swab from every participant. Prospective study participants could optionally give additional blood draws and questionnaires over a roughly 2-month period. Before DNA extraction, prospective study blood samples were shipped either frozen or at room temperature.

The sequence is built from TRBV13 and TRBJ1-3, with the D gene too uncertain to name. This TCR came from a woman aged 25 to 39 who had recovered from COVID-19. Specimen: PBMCs or T cells enriched from blood (not recorded which). The DNA sequence reads TGTGCCAGCAGCCTCCTAGGCTCTGGAAACACCATATATTTT. Translation gives CASSLLGSGNTIYF.